Shown below are 28 T cell receptor beta chains from a single sample sequenced in a study of blood T cells in healthy people across ages (dated by TCRdb to 2014 to 2015). Receptor libraries were prepared by 5' RACE. The listed sequencing device is Illumina HiSeq 2500. A second PCR of about 7 to 12 cycles was run with a J-beta primer mix and a sample-barcoded 5' primer. Using fastp trimming at Q25 and MiXCR clonotype assembly, TCRdb reanalyzed the public sequencing data and kept in-frame beta chains. Identical CDR3 protein sequences are pooled into one entry, listed with their most common genes and DNA. The sample profile shows approximately 960,000 distinct CDR3 sequences; 25% to 30% of them were found once. The ten largest clonotypes hold 10% of the sample. The same data also went into a second study, on T cells of mothers and their children.

Material for sequencing was blood. The receptors were sampled from a woman between 40 and 50 years old in good health.

This clonotype has a count of ten or more. The chain uses TRBV4-1 and TRBJ1-2; perhaps TRBD1 as D (5 bases). CDR3 length: 13 amino acids. Germline V gene data show CDR1 as MGHRA and CDR2 as YSYEKL. The V and J ends lost 0 bases and 4 bases respectively, with 6 bases between them. CDR3: CASSQEGTYGYTF. The CDR3 DNA sequence: TGCGCCAGCAGCCAAGAAGGGACCTATGGCTACACCTTC.

This rearrangement joins TRBV29-1 to TRBJ2-5, with 10 nucleotides matching TRBD2. Germline assignment: CDR1 SQVTM and CDR2 ANQGSEA. The CDR3 covers 13 residues. The junction had 7 bases not matched to a gene; V was cut back by 7 bases and J by 5 bases. Written as DNA, the CDR3 is TGCAGCGCGTGGACTAGCGGCAGTGAGACCCAGTACTTC. The encoded protein is CSAWTSGSETQYF. Full variable domain (outside the CDR3, taken from reference TRBV29-1 and TRBJ2-5): SAVISQKPSRDICQRGTSLTIQCQVDSQVTMMFWYRQQPGQSLTLIATANQGSEATYESGFVIDKFPISRPNLTFSTLTVSNMSPEDSSIYLCSAWTSGSETQYFGPGTRLLVL.

This clonotype was detected ten times or more. V and J are TRBV28 and TRBJ1-2; no firm D call. The CDR3 contains 14 residues. The V gene's germline CDR1 is MDHEN and CDR2 SYDVKM. The V end lost 3 bases, the J end lost 4 bases, and 12 bases lay between the germline ends. CDR3 coding DNA: TGTGCCAGCAGTTTGTCTCCTATAAGCTATGGCTACACCTTC. Its protein product is CASSLSPISYGYTF.

This clonotype showed up many times. The chain carries TRBV7-2 and TRBJ2-5, with D unresolved. The germline gives CDR1 SGHTA, CDR2 FQGNSA. The CDR3 is 12 residues long. V gave up 8 bases and J gave up 5 bases, with 12 bases separating them. This chain's CDR3 is CASSPGRETQYF. The CDR3, as DNA: TGTGCCAGCTCACCAGGACGGGAGACCCAGTACTTC.

In its sample, this clonotype was seen many times. CDR3 in DNA: TGTGCCAGCAGTCGGCACACTAGCGGGGTTCGGAAGACCCAGTACTTC. This sequence encodes CASSRHTSGVRKTQYF. The rearrangement links TRBV12-3 or TRBV12-4 to TRBJ2-7; 10 bases map to TRBD2. The J call may be wrong; the DNA end is better matched by TRBJ2-5. This CDR3 is built from 16 residues.

The chain couples TRBV29-1 to TRBJ2-1; D is possibly TRBD1 (5 bases). The CDR3 is 13 residues long. Deletions cut 5 bases from V and 8 bases from J, with 16 bases between. Germline V CDR1 and CDR2: SQVTM, ANQGSEA. The CDR3 coding sequence is TGCAGCGTTTGGCAGGGATGGACGGATGAGCAGTTCTTC. Residues: CSVWQGWTDEQFF.

This clonotype came up many times. The chain links TRBV7-8 to TRBJ1-2; TRBD1 agrees at 7 bases. With V trimmed by 4 bases and J by 4 bases, 9 bases remained unmatched. The CDR3 is 15 amino acids. CDR1 and CDR2 from the germline V gene are SGHVS and FQNEAQ. The CDR3 DNA sequence: TGTGCCAGCAGCTCAAAGACCCGGACAGGCTATGGCTACACCTTC. This gives the protein CASSSKTRTGYGYTF.

This chain joins TRBV20-1 and TRBJ2-3, with 11 bases lining up with TRBD2. The CDR3 is 15 residues long. Germline CDR1 DFQATT, CDR2 SNEGSKA (reference sequence). V lost 6 bases to trimming and J lost 1 base; unmatched junction nucleotides: 6. The CDR3 DNA sequence: TGCAGTGCAGACCTAGCGGGGGGCCGCACAGATACGCAGTATTTT. Its translation: CSADLAGGRTDTQYF.

This clonotype was seen many times. V and J are TRBV20-1 and TRBJ2-1, with TRBD2 matching over 13 bases. Germline assignment: CDR1 DFQATT and CDR2 SNEGSKA (reference sequence). The CDR3 contains 16 residues. The trim removed 5 bases at V and 8 bases at J, leaving 12 bases unmatched. This CDR3 reads CSALTSGGPSTDEQFF. The CDR3, as DNA: TGCAGTGCTCTGACTAGCGGGGGGCCTTCTACCGATGAGCAGTTCTTC.

The chain joins TRBV15 to TRBJ2-7; D is possibly TRBD1 (8 bases). This CDR3 spans 17 amino acids. Germline CDR1 reads LNHNV; CDR2 reads YYDKDF (reference sequence). Trimming took off 5 bases at V and 9 bases at J, with 29 bases between the two ends. In nucleotides, the CDR3 is TGTGCCACCAGCCGACTAAGCGGGACAGGAATTTGTGGCGGGCAGTACTTC. It specifies CATSRLSGTGICGGQYF.

The genes are TRBV7-2 and TRBJ2-4, with a possible D match to TRBD2 (6 bases). Per germline, CDR1 SGHTA and CDR2 FQGNSA. The CDR3 has 15 amino acids. V was trimmed by 2 bases and J by 13 bases, leaving 21 bases between them. CDR3 amino acids: CASSLYLASGYEQYF. As DNA, the CDR3 is TGTGCCAGCAGCTTATATCTAGCGTCGGGTTATGAGCAGTACTTC.

The gene calls are TRBV7-2 and TRBJ2-3; D remains ambiguous. CDR1 is SGHTA and CDR2 is FQGNSA in the germline V gene. The germline V and J ends were trimmed by 3 bases and 5 bases, with 6 bases remaining between them. The CDR3 totals 12 residues. As DNA, the CDR3 is TGTGCCAGCAGCTTTGACTTAGATACGCAGTATTTT. Protein product: CASSFDLDTQYF. The full variable domain, its missing parts supplied by reference TRBV7-2 and TRBJ2-3, is GAGVSQSPSNKVTEKGKDVELRCDPISGHTALYWYRQSLGQGLEFLIYFQGNSAPDKSGLPSDRFSAERTGGSVSTLTIQRTQQEDSAVYLCASSFDLDTQYFGPGTRLTVL.

This clonotype has just a few counts. The final CDR3 position lacks the conserved phenylalanine or tryptophan, pointing to a likely read error. The V and J genes are TRBV15 and TRBJ1-2; possibly TRBD1 for D (5 bases). The germline V and J ends were trimmed by 0 bases and 0 bases, with 11 bases remaining between them. Germline values: CDR1 LNHNV, CDR2 YYDKDF (reference sequence). This CDR3 is built from 16 residues. The chain's CDR3 is CATSRDIRETNYGYTL. The DNA of the CDR3 is TGTGCCACCAGCAGAGATATCAGGGAAACTAACTATGGCTACACCCTC.

The CDR3 region is CAISESGGRRTGELFF. The CDR3 DNA follows: TGTGCCATCAGTGAGTCCGGGGGCCGTCGCACCGGGGAGCTGTTTTTT. V gene TRBV10-3 combines with J gene TRBJ2-2; D tentatively fits TRBD1 or TRBD2 (6 bases each). This CDR3 comprises 16 residues. Trimming removed 0 bases at V and 4 bases at J, with 12 bases between. CDR1 and CDR2 (germline): ENHRY, SYGVKD.

The chain employs TRBV7-2 and TRBJ1-2; 11 nucleotides line up with TRBD1. CDR3 length: 16 amino acids. Per the germline V gene, CDR1 is SGHTA and CDR2 is FQGNSA. Germline trimming cut 4 bases from V and 4 bases from J; bases unmatched to any gene: 8. CDR3: CASSSAGTGGTYGYTF. The CDR3 region has the DNA TGTGCCAGCAGCTCCGCCGGGACAGGGGGAACCTATGGCTACACCTTC.

The V call is TRBV20-1, the J call TRBJ2-2; no clear D. The CDR3 is 14 residues long. Trimming stripped 2 bases from V and 0 bases from J, with 7 bases between. The germline gives CDR1 DFQATT, CDR2 SNEGSKA (reference sequence). In DNA, the CDR3 is TGCAGTGCTAGATCAGGCACGAACACCGGGGAGCTGTTTTTT. It encodes CSARSGTNTGELFF.

This clonotype occurred a few times. The chain carries TRBV5-1 and TRBJ2-1; TRBD1 is a possible D gene (6 bases). The V end was cut by 4 bases, the J end by 2 bases, with 10 bases between. Germline V gives CDR1 SGHRS, CDR2 YFSETQ. CDR3 length: 14 amino acids. CDR3 protein: CASSGGHPYNEQFF. The CDR3 nucleotides are TGCGCCAGCAGCGGGGGCCACCCCTACAATGAGCAGTTCTTC.

The sample holds many counts of this clonotype. This chain uses TRBV27 with TRBJ2-7; D might be TRBD2 (6 bases). The V gene lost 3 bases and the J gene lost 2 bases, with 17 bases spanning the gap. The germline V gene has CDR1 MNHEY and CDR2 SMNVEV (reference sequence). The CDR3 runs 16 residues. CDR3 amino acids: CASSLLFGRGAYEQYF. CDR3 in DNA: TGTGCCAGCAGTTTGCTATTTGGGCGGGGAGCCTACGAGCAGTACTTC.

The rearrangement joins TRBV28 to TRBJ2-2; D may be TRBD1 (6 bases). The CDR3 spans 16 residues. V was pared by 7 bases and J by 1 base, with 16 bases between. CDR1 MDHEN and CDR2 SYDVKM come from the germline V gene. The CDR3 sequence is CASTGIDRRNTGELFF. The CDR3 DNA is TGTGCCAGCACGGGGATCGACAGGAGGAACACCGGGGAGCTGTTTTTT.

The CDR3 DNA reads TGTGCCAGCAGCGTAGGTCACCGGGGCGGAGAAGGCTACACCTTC. The encoded protein is CASSVGHRGGEGYTF. This chain links TRBV7-3 with TRBJ1-2; TRBD1 might be the D (5 bases). V was pared by 5 bases and J by 8 bases, with 21 bases between. The CDR3 extends over 15 amino acids. CDR1 is SGHTA and CDR2 is FQGTGA in the germline V gene.

The chain carries TRBV27 and TRBJ1-6; D call uncertain. Looked up from germline, CDR1 is MNHEY and CDR2 is SMNVEV (reference sequence). Trimming pared 4 bases from V and 0 bases from J, leaving 13 bases between. The CDR3 consists of 17 residues. CDR3 in amino acids: CASSYLVSDSYNSPLHF. CDR3 nucleotide sequence: TGTGCCAGCAGTTACCTCGTTTCAGACTCCTATAATTCACCCCTCCACTTT.

This clonotype was seen more than once but under ten times. V gene TRBV6-1 combines with J gene TRBJ1-2; D is ambiguous. Trimming removed 5 bases from V and 3 bases from J, with 10 bases in between. Germline V gene sequence: CDR1 MNHNS, CDR2 SASEGT. CDR3 length: 13 residues. CDR3 residues: CASSLKTDYGYTF. CDR3 coding DNA: TGTGCCAGCAGTCTCAAAACAGACTATGGCTACACCTTC.

V gene TRBV29-1 combines with J gene TRBJ2-5; D remains ambiguous. The DNA end lines up better with TRBJ2-7; the J call may be wrong. The V gene's germline CDR1 is SQVTM and CDR2 ANQGSEA. The CDR3 totals 13 residues. The CDR3 loop is CSVGRLTPYEQYF. CDR3 nucleotides: TGCAGCGTTGGAAGGCTTACCCCCTACGAGCAGTACTTC.

This clonotype showed up just a few times. The chain joins TRBV28 to TRBJ1-5; TRBD1 is a possible D gene (6 bases). Germline lookup yields CDR1 MDHEN and CDR2 SYDVKM. CDR3 size: 19 residues. V was trimmed by 3 bases and J by 5 bases, leaving 26 bases between them. CDR3 in DNA: TGTGCCAGCAGTTTGTATGAGGGGATTACAGGGCCGTCACATCAGCCCCAGCATTTT. This codes for CASSLYEGITGPSHQPQHF.

This clonotype was counted between two and nine times. The V gene is TRBV7-2, the J gene TRBJ1-4; D unclear. The CDR3 is 13 amino acids. Germline V gives CDR1 SGHTA, CDR2 FQGNSA. Trimming shortened V by 10 bases and J by 5 bases, and 14 bases separated the two germline ends. The CDR3 reads CATGQGSNEKLFF. The CDR3 DNA reads as TGTGCCACCGGCCAAGGGAGCAATGAAAAACTGTTTTTT.

The sample holds many counts of this clonotype. This chain uses TRBV9 with TRBJ1-5, with D possibly being TRBD1 (6 bases). V was shortened by 0 bases and J by 1 base, with 8 bases between the two germline ends. This CDR3 region has 15 residues. The germline V gene encodes CDR1 SGDLS and CDR2 YYNGEE. Here the CDR3 reads CASSVAGDSNQPQHF. CDR3 sequence (DNA): TGTGCCAGCAGCGTAGCAGGGGACAGCAATCAGCCCCAGCATTTT.

This chain uses TRBV27 with TRBJ2-2; 10 bases map to TRBD2. Germline assignment: CDR1 MNHEY and CDR2 SMNVEV (reference sequence). The CDR3 spans 17 residues. J gave up 3 bases and V 2 bases, and 6 bases lay outside the gene matches. Written as DNA, the CDR3 is TGTGCCAGCAGTTTAAGTGGTAGCGGGGGGCACACCGGGGAGCTGTTTTTT. The encoded protein is CASSLSGSGGHTGELFF.

This clonotype occurred a few times. The chain is built from TRBV15 and TRBJ1-1; D gene unclear. Looked up from germline, CDR1 is LNHNV and CDR2 is YYDKDF (reference sequence). This CDR3 is 13 amino acids long. The V gene lost 5 bases and the J gene lost 3 bases, with 10 bases spanning the gap. The CDR3 here is CATSYRMDTEAFF. Written as DNA, the CDR3 is TGTGCCACCAGCTACCGGATGGACACTGAAGCTTTCTTT. Variable domain in full (rest from reference TRBV15 and TRBJ1-1): DAMVIQNPRYQVTQFGKPVTLSCSQTLNHNVMYWYQQKSSQAPKLLFHYYDKDFNNEADTPDNFQSRRPNTSFCFLDIRSPGLGDTAMYLCATSYRMDTEAFFGQGTRLTVV.